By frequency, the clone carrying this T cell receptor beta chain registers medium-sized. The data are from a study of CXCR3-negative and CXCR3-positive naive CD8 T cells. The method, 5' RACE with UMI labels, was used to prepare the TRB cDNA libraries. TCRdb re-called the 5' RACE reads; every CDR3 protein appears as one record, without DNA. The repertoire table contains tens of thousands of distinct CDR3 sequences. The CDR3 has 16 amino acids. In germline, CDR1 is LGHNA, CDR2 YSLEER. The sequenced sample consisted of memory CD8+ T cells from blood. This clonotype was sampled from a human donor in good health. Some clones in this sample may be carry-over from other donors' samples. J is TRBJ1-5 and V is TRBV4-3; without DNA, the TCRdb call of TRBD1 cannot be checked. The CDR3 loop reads CASSQLSGTGGQPQHF.